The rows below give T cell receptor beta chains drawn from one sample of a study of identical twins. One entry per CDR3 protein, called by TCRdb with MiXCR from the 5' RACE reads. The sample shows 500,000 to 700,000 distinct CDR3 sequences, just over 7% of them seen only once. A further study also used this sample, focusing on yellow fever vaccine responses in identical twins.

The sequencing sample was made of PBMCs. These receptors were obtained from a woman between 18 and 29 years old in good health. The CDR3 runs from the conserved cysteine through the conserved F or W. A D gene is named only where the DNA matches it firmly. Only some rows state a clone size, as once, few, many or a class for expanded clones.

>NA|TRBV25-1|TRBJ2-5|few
TGTGCCAGCAGTGAAGTTGTGGGGGTAGGTCAAGAGACCCAGTACTTC
CASSEVVGVGQETQYF
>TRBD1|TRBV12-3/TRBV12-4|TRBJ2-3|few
TGTGCCAGCAGTCCGACAGGGCCTACGGGCACAGATACGCAGTATTTT
CASSPTGPTGTDTQYF
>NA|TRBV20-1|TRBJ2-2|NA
TGCAGTGCTAGAGATAGGGGGTACACCGGGGAGCTGTTTTTT
CSARDRGYTGELFF
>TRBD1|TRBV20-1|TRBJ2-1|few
TGCAGTGCTCCCGTTCTGGACAGGGGGAATTACAATGAGCAGTTCTTC
CSAPVLDRGNYNEQFF
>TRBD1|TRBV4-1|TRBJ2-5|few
TGCGCCAGCAGCCAAGCCGGACAGGGTGTTGGGGCCCAGTACTTC
CASSQAGQGVGAQYF
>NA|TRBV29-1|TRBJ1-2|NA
TGCAGCGTTGAAGGGAACAGAGGAGGCTACACCTTC
CSVEGNRGGYTF
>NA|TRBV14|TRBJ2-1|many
TGTGCCAGCAGCCCGGGGTCAGGATTTGAGCAGTTCTTC
CASSPGSGFEQFF
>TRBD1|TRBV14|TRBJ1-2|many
TGTGCCAGCAGCCCCAGGGGGCCTAACTATGGCTACACCTTC
CASSPRGPNYGYTF
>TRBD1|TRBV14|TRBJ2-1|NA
TGTGCCAGCAGCCCTATACAGGGGGACGTCTACAATGAGCAGTTCTTC
CASSPIQGDVYNEQFF
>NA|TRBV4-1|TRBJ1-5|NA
TGCGCCAGCAGCCAAGACGGGTGGACCACCCGGCGCAATCAGCCCCAGCATTTT
CASSQDGWTTRRNQPQHF
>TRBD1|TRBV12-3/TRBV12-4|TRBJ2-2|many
TGTGCCAGCAGCCGCGGGACAGGGGGCGCCGGCGGGGAGCTGTTTTTT
CASSRGTGGAGGELFF
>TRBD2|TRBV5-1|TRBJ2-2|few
TGCGCCAGCAGGCCCCGGTCCGGGACCCACGGACTAGCGGGAGGCCTGAACACCGGGGAGCTGTTTTTT
CASRPRSGTHGLAGGLNTGELFF